These T cell receptor beta chains were read from a single sample in a study of post-analysis software for immune sequencing data. TCRdb re-called the PCR reads with MiXCR, one entry per CDR3 protein. The table records 180,000 or so distinct CDR3 sequences, over 25% of them present only once. The sample comprised blood. Receptors originate from a girl aged 2 to 17 with multiple sclerosis. CDR3s include the opening cysteine and the closing phenylalanine or tryptophan. Fields, in order: D gene, J gene, clone size, V gene, CDR3 DNA, CDR3 protein. The D gene is left open where the match is weak. Clone size is stated in some rows and not others, as once, few, many or a class when expanded.

>TRBD1|TRBJ2-7|many|TRBV5-1
TGCGCCAGCAGCTCCTCAGGGGGCTTCTACGAGCAGTACTTC
CASSSSGGFYEQYF
>NA|TRBJ1-5|NA|TRBV4-1
TGCGCCAGCAGCCAAGGGCCCAGGGGAGTGGGCAATCAGCCCCAGCATTTT
CASSQGPRGVGNQPQHF
>NA|TRBJ1-2|NA|TRBV3-1
TGTGCCAGCAGCCTGGCGGACAGCCAACACTATGGCTACACCTTC
CASSLADSQHYGYTF
>NA|TRBJ1-1|few|TRBV12-3/TRBV12-4
TGTGCCAGCAGTTTAGAAAGGGGGGCTGGGACTGAAGCTTTCTTT
CASSLERGAGTEAFF
>NA|TRBJ2-7|many|TRBV6-5
TGTGCCAGCAGTTACTCGCTGGTCAGAGCCTACGAGCAGTACTTC
CASSYSLVRAYEQYF
>NA|TRBJ2-1|few|TRBV2
TGTGCCAGCAGTGAACCGATGGGAAATGAGCAGTTCTTC
CASSEPMGNEQFF
>NA|TRBJ2-5|NA|TRBV28
TGTGCCAGCACCCTCTCCGGACAGCCGCCCCAAGAGACCCAGTACTTC
CASTLSGQPPQETQYF
>NA|TRBJ1-2|NA|TRBV11-3
TGTGCCAGCAGCTTATCCCGCAGGAACTATGGCTACACCTTC
CASSLSRRNYGYTF
>NA|TRBJ2-2|NA|TRBV12-3/TRBV12-4
TGTGCCTGCCACGTCCCTAGGGAGAACACCGGGGAGCTGTTTTTT
CACHVPRENTGELFF
>TRBD1|TRBJ2-7|few|TRBV10-3
TGTGCCATCAGTGACCGGACAGGCCTCTACGAGCAGTACTTC
CAISDRTGLYEQYF
>NA|TRBJ2-1|NA|TRBV30
TGTGCCTGGAGGGAAAACAATGAGCAGTTCTTC
CAWRENNEQFF
>NA|TRBJ1-6|few|TRBV28
TGTGCCAGCACTCGGGCCCCCAATTCACCCCTCCACTTT
CASTRAPNSPLHF
>NA|TRBJ1-1|few|TRBV19
TGTGCCAGTAGTATAGGGGACCGCCTGAACACTGAAGCTTTCTTT
CASSIGDRLNTEAFF
>NA|TRBJ2-3|few|TRBV2
TGTGCCAGCAGTGAAACCCAGGGTGGGGATACGCAGTATTTT
CASSETQGGDTQYF
>NA|TRBJ1-2|few|TRBV29-1
TGCAGCGTCTTGACAGAAGTCTATGGCCACACCTTC
CSVLTEVYGHTF
>NA|TRBJ2-1|many|TRBV2
TGTGCCAGCTCGAAGATGAAGAATGAGCAGTTCTTC
CASSKMKNEQFF
>TRBD2|TRBJ2-5|few|TRBV5-1
TGCGCCAGCAGCTCGACTAGCGGGGGGCAAGAGACCCAGTACTTC
CASSSTSGGQETQYF
>NA|TRBJ2-1|NA|TRBV7-8
TGTGCCAGCAGCAAGCCACGGGGCTCCTACAATGAGCAGTTCTTC
CASSKPRGSYNEQFF